These T cell receptor beta chains were read from a single sample in a study of CD8 T cells in ankylosing spondylitis. Via MiXCR, TCRdb re-called the 5' RACE reads, giving one row per CDR3 protein. Of 50,000 to 70,000 distinct CDR3 sequences in the sample, more than 5.5% are singletons; the top ten hold approximately 5%. Sequenced: synovial fluid, either unsorted or a sorted T cell fraction (not recorded which). Every receptor here comes from a male donor with ankylosing spondylitis. The CDR3 runs from the conserved cysteine through the conserved F or W.

v_call cdr3_aa
TRBV20-1 CSAQTSGRVNEQYF
TRBV10-3 CAISGDGPGLNTEAFF
TRBV7-2 CASSRGLAPQETQYF
TRBV11-2 CASVNRDRNEKLFF
TRBV7-9 CASSLASGSREQYF
TRBV27 CASSLQRRTYNEQFF
TRBV19 CASGRKEEKLFF
TRBV7-9 CASSTTGGVNTEAFF
TRBV6-2/TRBV6-3 CASSRYPHGRAGEQYF
TRBV7-2 CASRSSSGSYNEQFF
TRBV19 CASSRTSTTYNEQFF
TRBV27 CASSLSGTYTGELFF
TRBV20-1 CSAREPGRGDTGELFF
TRBV10-3 CAISESGLNQPQHF
TRBV7-3 CASSAGSQETQYF
TRBV28 CASSTQHNEQFF
TRBV20-1 CSARRPGVLAETQYF
TRBV4-1 CASSRTDGPPYEQYF
TRBV12-3/TRBV12-4 CASSSGLAGGETQYF
TRBV5-1 CASSLSGPPGANVLTF
TRBV5-1 CASSLPGTSGRHTGELFF
TRBV28 CASRKDRSSYNEQFF
TRBV18 CASSDGAGELFF
TRBV6-6 CASSSRVRGSSYNEQFF
TRBV20-1 CSARRQGGEQYF
TRBV20-1 CSAKLAGAFHEQYF
TRBV5-1 CASSPTGGWFQEAFF
TRBV20-1 CSAGGLAGATDTQYF
TRBV6-1 CASTLTSGFPYEQYF
TRBV7-3 CASSRLSQFPFEEQFF
TRBV28 CASSLGGSATDTQYF
TRBV20-1 CSARTGGSNYGYTF
TRBV12-3/TRBV12-4 CASSSSGIPTDTQYF
TRBV6-2/TRBV6-3 CASSRQREGFLNSYEQYF
TRBV5-6 CASSLDGGGADTQYF